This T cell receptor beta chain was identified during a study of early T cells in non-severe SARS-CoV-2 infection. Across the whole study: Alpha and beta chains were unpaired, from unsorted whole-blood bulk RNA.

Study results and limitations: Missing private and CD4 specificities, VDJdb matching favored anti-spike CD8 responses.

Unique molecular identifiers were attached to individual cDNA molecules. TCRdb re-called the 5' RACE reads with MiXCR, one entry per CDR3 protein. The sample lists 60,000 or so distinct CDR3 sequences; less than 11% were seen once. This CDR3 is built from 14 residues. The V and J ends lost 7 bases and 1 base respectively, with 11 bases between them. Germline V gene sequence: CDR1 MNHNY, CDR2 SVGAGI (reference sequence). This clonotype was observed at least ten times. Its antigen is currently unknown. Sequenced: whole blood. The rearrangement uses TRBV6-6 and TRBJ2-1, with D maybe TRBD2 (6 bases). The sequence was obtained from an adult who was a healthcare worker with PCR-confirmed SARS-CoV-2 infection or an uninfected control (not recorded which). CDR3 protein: CASNGGNSYNEQFF. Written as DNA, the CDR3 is TGTGCCAGCAACGGCGGGAATTCCTACAATGAGCAGTTCTTC.